This TCR beta chain was captured by sequencing in a study of CD8 T cells in ankylosing spondylitis. Trimming removed 2 bases from V and 6 bases from J; junction bases left unmatched: 10. This CDR3 comprises 16 residues. Germline V gene data show CDR1 as MNHEY and CDR2 as SVGEGT. Scientists made TCR beta libraries using quantitative 5'-RACE with molecular barcodes. TCRdb processed the 5' RACE reads anew with MiXCR; each CDR3 protein has one entry. Counted here are under 150,000 distinct CDR3 sequences, 9.3% occurring once; the ten biggest clones make up about 3.3%. This clonotype has ten or more counts. Antigen specificity is unknown. Findings and limits, study-wide: Those disease-linked clones were CD8+; they were also relatively rare in peripheral blood. About 8 highly homologous variants made up a TCR beta motif that seemed to typify ankylosing spondylitis blood. Reported data indicate significant enrichment of disease-linked clones within matched ankylosing spondylitis synovial fluid.

This clonotype originated in a male donor with ankylosing spondylitis or in good health (not recorded which). Sequenced material: blood, either unsorted or a sorted T cell fraction (not recorded which). V is TRBV6-2 or TRBV6-3 and J is TRBJ1-5; TRBD1 matches at 7 bases. CDR3 in DNA: TGTGCCAGCAGTTACACCGGACAGGTCGTCGGTCAGCCCCAGCATTTT. It encodes CASSYTGQVVGQPQHF.